The 24 T cell receptor beta chains given below trace back to one sample, sequenced in a study of blood T cell repertoires in COVID-19. Profiled with immunoSEQ multiplex PCR; TCRdb holds only in-frame clones, not every one. The data show over 100,000 clones, nearly 85% seen once. Material: peripheral blood. The receptors come from a woman aged 45 to 65 with acute or convalescent COVID-19.

This rearrangement joins TRBV5-1 to TRBJ1-5, with D unresolved. Trimming removed 4 bases at V and 6 bases at J, with 14 bases between. The CDR3 is 14 residues long. Germline loops: CDR1 SGHRS, CDR2 YFSETQ. The CDR3, as DNA: TGCGCCAGCAGCCCGGGAGAAGAGGGTCAGCCCCAGCATTTT. Protein sequence: CASSPGEEGQPQHF.

This sequence joins TRBV5-1 and TRBJ2-7; 7 bases agree with TRBD2. Germline V gene data show CDR1 as SGHRS and CDR2 as YFSETQ. The CDR3 contains 16 residues. The V segment lost 2 bases and the J segment 0 bases; nucleotides outside the gene matches: 8. The CDR3 sequence: CASSFGYRDYSYEQYF. CDR3 DNA: TGCGCCAGCAGCTTTGGGTACCGGGACTACTCCTACGAGCAGTACTTC.

V is TRBV12-3 or TRBV12-4 and J is TRBJ1-1; no clear D gene. The CDR3 contains 13 residues. Trimming pared 1 base from V and 5 bases from J, leaving 8 bases between. The CDR3 spells CASSLDASTEAFF. The CDR3 nucleotides are TGTGCCAGCAGTTTAGACGCGAGTACTGAAGCTTTCTTT.

The V gene is TRBV19, the J gene TRBJ1-6; TRBD1 might be the D (5 bases). The V end was cut by 4 bases, the J end by 9 bases, with 10 bases between. The CDR3 has 13 residues. The germline V gene has CDR1 LNHDA and CDR2 SQIVND (reference sequence). The CDR3 protein is CASSTPGVSPLHF. The CDR3 DNA sequence: TGTGCCAGTAGTACCCCGGGGGTTTCACCCCTCCACTTT.

This chain connects TRBV10-1 to TRBJ2-7; 13 bases line up with TRBD2. Germline-derived CDR1 and CDR2 are WNHNN and SYGVQD (reference sequence). Trimming cost V 7 bases and J 1 base; bases outside gene matches: 19. The CDR3 totals 20 residues. DNA for the CDR3: TGCGCCAGCATTTTTCGGGGGGGACTAGCGGGGAAACTGCCATCCTACGAGCAGTACTTC. Protein product: CASIFRGGLAGKLPSYEQYF.

The genes are TRBV7-8 and TRBJ2-3; TRBD1 agrees at 9 bases. The CDR3 is made up of 17 amino acids. Germline CDR1 and CDR2: SGHVS and FQNEAQ. The junction had 14 bases not matched to a gene; V was cut back by 6 bases and J by 4 bases. The CDR3 protein is CASRKFKTGGWPDTQYF. DNA for the CDR3: TGTGCCAGCAGAAAGTTCAAAACAGGGGGCTGGCCAGATACGCAGTATTTT.

The J gene is TRBJ2-3, the V gene TRBV4-2; 11 nucleotides match TRBD2. V gave up 1 base and J gave up 2 bases; unmatched junction bases: 8. Germline V gene data show CDR1 as LGHNA and CDR2 as YNFKEQ. The CDR3 sequence is 18 residues long. This chain's CDR3 is CASSQVLAGGLTTDTQYF. Written as DNA, the CDR3 is TGTGCCAGCAGCCAAGTTCTAGCGGGGGGTCTTACCACAGATACGCAGTATTTT.

This clone came up a few times. The V gene is TRBV28, the J gene TRBJ1-5, with D unresolved. Trimming took 3 bases from V and 1 from J, leaving 19 bases between them. Germline V gene lookup returns CDR1 MDHEN and CDR2 SYDVKM. The CDR3 covers 18 residues. CDR3 sequence (DNA): TGTGCCAGCAGTTTCCCCCCCTCCGCGGCTGGGAGCAATCAGCCCCAGCATTTT. Protein: CASSFPPSAAGSNQPQHF.

The chain couples TRBV6-5 to TRBJ1-2, with D tentatively TRBD1 (6 bases). The V and J ends lost 5 bases and 7 bases respectively, with 11 bases between them. CDR3 length: 12 residues. Germline-derived CDR1 and CDR2 are MNHEY and SVGAGI. CDR3 coding DNA: TGTGCCAGCAGTCCACAGGGACGTGGCTACACCTTC. Translation: CASSPQGRGYTF.

The rearrangement joins TRBV2 to TRBJ2-2, with D possibly matching TRBD2 (5 bases). Germline V gene lookup returns CDR1 SNHLY and CDR2 FYNNEI. The CDR3 consists of 14 residues. V was shortened by 3 bases and J by 5 bases, with 10 bases between the two germline ends. CDR3 nucleotide sequence: TGTGCCAGCAGTGACCGGCGGGCGACCGGGGAGCTGTTTTTT. Translated: CASSDRRATGELFF.

The J gene is TRBJ1-1, the V gene TRBV28, with a weak D call TRBD1 (6 bases). This CDR3 has 14 residues. Germline V gene data show CDR1 as MDHEN and CDR2 as SYDVKM. The V gene lost 5 bases and the J gene lost 2 bases, with 12 bases spanning the gap. CDR3 sequence reads: CASSRTGSNTEAFF. The CDR3 DNA reads as TGTGCCAGCAGTCGTACAGGGAGTAACACTGAAGCTTTCTTT.

The V and J genes are TRBV4-1 and TRBJ2-3; 9 nucleotides line up with TRBD2. J lost 4 bases, V lost 0 bases, and 8 bases had no gene match. Germline V gene lookup returns CDR1 MGHRA and CDR2 YSYEKL. The CDR3 has 17 residues. This CDR3 is CASSQDVGGGAPDTQYF. CDR3 DNA: TGCGCCAGCAGCCAAGATGTAGGCGGGGGGGCCCCAGATACGCAGTATTTT.

This clone was detected once. The genes are TRBV2 and TRBJ2-7, with 7 bases matching TRBD1. V lost 7 bases, J lost 3 bases, and 9 bases stayed unmatched. The CDR3 spans 14 residues. CDR1 is SNHLY, CDR2 FYNNEI, per germline. The CDR3 protein is CASKRGQTLYEQYF. DNA of the CDR3: TGTGCCAGCAAGAGGGGACAGACCCTCTACGAGCAGTACTTC.

The chain carries TRBV18 and TRBJ2-1, with TRBD1 identical over 7 bases. V lost 3 bases to trimming and J lost 10 bases; unmatched junction nucleotides: 12. Germline V gene data show CDR1 as KGHSH and CDR2 as LQKENI. This CDR3 is built from 15 residues. In nucleotides, the CDR3 is TGTGCCAGCTCACCCTCCTCAGGGGGAAGTAGAGAGCAGTTCTTC. This gives the protein CASSPSSGGSREQFF.

The chain recombines TRBV20-1 with TRBJ1-1; tentatively, D is TRBD1 (6 bases). CDR1 is DFQATT, CDR2 SNEGSKA, per germline (reference sequence). V gave up 1 base and J gave up 9 bases, with 9 bases separating them. This CDR3 has 11 amino acids. CDR3 sequence: CSARGQGQAFF. The CDR3 coding sequence is TGCAGTGCTAGAGGGCAGGGGCAAGCTTTCTTT.

The chain couples TRBV5-8 to TRBJ1-2, with 8 bases fitting TRBD1. The CDR3 loop spans 16 amino acids. The ends lost 1 base at V and 4 bases at J; junction bases unmatched: 9. Germline assignment: CDR1 SGHTS and CDR2 YDEGEE. CDR3 in amino acids: CASSLMTGVLFYGYTF. DNA for the CDR3: TGTGCCAGCAGCTTGATGACAGGGGTCCTATTCTATGGCTACACCTTC.

V gene TRBV30 combines with J gene TRBJ1-4; D uncertain. Trimming took off 2 bases at V and 10 bases at J, with 11 bases between the two ends. CDR3 size: 12 residues. Germline V gene lookup returns CDR1 GTSNPN and CDR2 SVGIG (reference sequence). CDR3 coding DNA: TGTGCCTGGAGTCGAAGGGAGGGAAAACTGTTTTTT. As protein: CAWSRREGKLFF.

The chain has TRBV30 and TRBJ1-1, with unresolved D. Germline-derived CDR1 and CDR2 are GTSNPN and SVGIG (reference sequence). The CDR3 has 14 amino acids. V was cut by 0 bases and J by 6 bases, with 14 bases left in between. CDR3 residues: CAWSVGGIRAEAFF. Written as DNA, the CDR3 is TGTGCCTGGAGTGTGGGAGGGATTAGGGCTGAAGCTTTCTTT.

The chain has TRBV30 and TRBJ2-2, with unresolved D. This CDR3 comprises 13 residues. Germline V gene lookup returns CDR1 GTSNPN and CDR2 SVGIG (reference sequence). Trimming pared 0 bases from V and 6 bases from J, leaving 8 bases between. CDR3 in amino acids: CAWSVLRSGELFF. The DNA of the CDR3 is TGTGCCTGGAGTGTTCTCCGGTCCGGGGAGCTGTTTTTT.

The rearrangement links TRBV6-6 to TRBJ1-2, with D unclear. Trimming pared 11 bases from V and 2 bases from J, leaving 12 bases between. CDR3 length: 12 residues. CDR1 and CDR2 (germline): MNHNY, SVGAGI (reference sequence). This chain's CDR3 is CAFREENYGYTF. The CDR3, as DNA: TGTGCCTTCCGGGAGGAAAACTATGGCTACACCTTC.

This rearrangement joins TRBV5-1 to TRBJ1-4, with 10 bases that match TRBD1. CDR1 and CDR2 from the germline V gene are SGHRS and YFSETQ. The CDR3 is made up of 15 amino acids. J lost 7 bases, V lost 4 bases, and 7 bases had no gene match. CDR3 sequence (DNA): TGCGCCAGCAGCGGACAGGGGGAGTGGGGTGAAAAACTGTTTTTT. This gives the protein CASSGQGEWGEKLFF.

The V gene is TRBV28, the J gene TRBJ1-6; tentative D call: TRBD1 (5 bases). Germline lookup yields CDR1 MDHEN and CDR2 SYDVKM. The CDR3 totals 15 residues. Trimming removed 7 bases from V and 10 bases from J, with 20 bases in between. CDR3 nucleotide sequence: TGTGCCAGCATTGGGAGGGTAGGGACTGAGTCACCCCTCCACTTT. Its protein product is CASIGRVGTESPLHF.

The V gene is TRBV2, the J gene TRBJ2-3; TRBD2 matches 7 bases. V lost 8 bases, J lost 7 bases, and 9 bases stayed unmatched. CDR3 length: 13 residues. In germline, CDR1 is SNHLY, CDR2 FYNNEI. The CDR3: CASLGEAGNTQYF. The DNA for the CDR3 is TGTGCCAGCCTAGGGGAAGCGGGAAATACGCAGTATTTT. The complete variable domain, with remaining parts taken from reference TRBV2 and TRBJ2-3, reads EPEVTQTPSHQVTQMGQEVILRCVPISNHLYFYWYRQILGQKVEFLVSFYNNEISEKSEIFDDQFSVERPDGSNFTLKIRSTKLEDSAMYFCASLGEAGNTQYFGPGTRLTVL.

This clone was counted between two and nine times. The chain employs TRBV6-1 and TRBJ1-5, with D hard to call. This CDR3 has 14 amino acids. Germline CDR1 reads MNHNS; CDR2 reads SASEGT. The V end lost 2 bases, the J end lost 2 bases, and 7 bases lay between the germline ends. The CDR3 protein is CASSELAGNQPQHF. DNA of the CDR3: TGTGCCAGCAGTGAATTGGCAGGCAATCAGCCCCAGCATTTT.